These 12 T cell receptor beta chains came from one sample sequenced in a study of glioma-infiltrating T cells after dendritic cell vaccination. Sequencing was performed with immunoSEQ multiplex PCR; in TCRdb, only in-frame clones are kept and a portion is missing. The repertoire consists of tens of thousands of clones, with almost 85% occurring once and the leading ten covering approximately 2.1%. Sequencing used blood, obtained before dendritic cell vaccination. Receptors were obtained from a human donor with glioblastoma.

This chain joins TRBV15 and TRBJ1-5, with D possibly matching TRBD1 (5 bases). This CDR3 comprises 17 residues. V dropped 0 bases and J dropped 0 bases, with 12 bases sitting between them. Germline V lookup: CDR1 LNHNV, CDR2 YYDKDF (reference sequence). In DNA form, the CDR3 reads TGTGCCACCAGCAGAGATATCGCGGGGCCTAGCAATCAGCCCCAGCATTTT. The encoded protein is CATSRDIAGPSNQPQHF. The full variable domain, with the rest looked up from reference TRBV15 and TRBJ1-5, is DAMVIQNPRYQVTQFGKPVTLSCSQTLNHNVMYWYQQKSSQAPKLLFHYYDKDFNNEADTPDNFQSRRPNTSFCFLDIRSPGLGDTAMYLCATSRDIAGPSNQPQHFGDGTRLSIL.

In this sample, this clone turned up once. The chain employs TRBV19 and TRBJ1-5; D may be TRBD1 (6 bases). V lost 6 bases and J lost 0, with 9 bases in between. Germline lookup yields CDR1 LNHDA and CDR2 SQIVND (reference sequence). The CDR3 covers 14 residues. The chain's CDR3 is CASRGTNSNQPQHF. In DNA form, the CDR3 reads TGTGCCAGTAGGGGGACAAATAGCAATCAGCCCCAGCATTTT. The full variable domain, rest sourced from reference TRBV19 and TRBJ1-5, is DGGITQSPKYLFRKEGQNVTLSCEQNLNHDAMYWYRQDPGQGLRLIYYSQIVNDFQKGDIAEGYSVSREKKESFPLTVTSAQKNPTAFYLCASRGTNSNQPQHFGDGTRLSIL.

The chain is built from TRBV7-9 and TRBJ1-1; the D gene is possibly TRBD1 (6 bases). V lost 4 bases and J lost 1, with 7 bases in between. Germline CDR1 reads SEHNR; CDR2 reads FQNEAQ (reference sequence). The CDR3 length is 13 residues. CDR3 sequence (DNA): TGTGCCAGCAGCTCGACAGGGAACACTGAAGCTTTCTTT. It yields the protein CASSSTGNTEAFF. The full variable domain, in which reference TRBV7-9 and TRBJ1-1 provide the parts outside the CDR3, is DTGVSQNPRHKITKRGQNVTFRCDPISEHNRLYWYRQTLGQGPEFLTYFQNEAQLEKSRLLSDRFSAERPKGSFSTLEIQRTEQGDSAMYLCASSSTGNTEAFFGQGTRLTVV.

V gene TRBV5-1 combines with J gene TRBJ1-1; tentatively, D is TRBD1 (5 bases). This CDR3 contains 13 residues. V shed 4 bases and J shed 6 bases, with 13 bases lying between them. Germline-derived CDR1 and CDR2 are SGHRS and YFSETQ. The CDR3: CASSPGEVSEAFF. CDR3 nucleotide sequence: TGCGCCAGCAGCCCGGGGGAAGTTTCTGAAGCTTTCTTT.

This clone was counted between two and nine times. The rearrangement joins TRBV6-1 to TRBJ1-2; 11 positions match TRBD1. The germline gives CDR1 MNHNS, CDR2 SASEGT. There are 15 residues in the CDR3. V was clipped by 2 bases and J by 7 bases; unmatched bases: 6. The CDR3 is CASSETGTGGFGYTF. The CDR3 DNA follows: TGTGCCAGCAGTGAAACCGGGACAGGGGGGTTTGGCTACACCTTC.

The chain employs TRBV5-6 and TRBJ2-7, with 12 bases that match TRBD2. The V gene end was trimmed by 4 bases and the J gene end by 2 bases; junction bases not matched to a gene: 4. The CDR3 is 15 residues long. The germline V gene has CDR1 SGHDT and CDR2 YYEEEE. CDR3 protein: CASSDGLAGTYEQYF. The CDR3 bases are TGTGCCAGCAGCGATGGACTAGCGGGGACCTACGAGCAGTACTTC.

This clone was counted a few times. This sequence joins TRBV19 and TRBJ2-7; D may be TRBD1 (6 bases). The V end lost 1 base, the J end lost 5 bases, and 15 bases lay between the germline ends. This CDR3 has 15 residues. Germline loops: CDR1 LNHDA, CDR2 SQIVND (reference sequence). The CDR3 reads CASSIGGSGADEQYF. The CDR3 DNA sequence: TGTGCCAGTAGTATAGGAGGTTCAGGGGCCGACGAGCAGTACTTC.

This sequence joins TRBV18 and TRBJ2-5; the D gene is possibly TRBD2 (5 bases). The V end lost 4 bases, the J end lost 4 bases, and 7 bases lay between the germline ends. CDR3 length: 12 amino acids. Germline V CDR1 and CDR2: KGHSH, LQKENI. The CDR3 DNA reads TGTGCCAGCTCACGGGAGAGAGAGACCCAGTACTTC. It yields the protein CASSRERETQYF. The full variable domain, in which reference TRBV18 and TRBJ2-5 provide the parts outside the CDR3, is NAGVMQNPRHLVRRRGQEARLRCSPMKGHSHVYWYRQLPEEGLKFMVYLQKENIIDESGMPKERFSAEFPKEGPSILRIQQVVRGDSAAYFCASSRERETQYFGPGTRLLVL.

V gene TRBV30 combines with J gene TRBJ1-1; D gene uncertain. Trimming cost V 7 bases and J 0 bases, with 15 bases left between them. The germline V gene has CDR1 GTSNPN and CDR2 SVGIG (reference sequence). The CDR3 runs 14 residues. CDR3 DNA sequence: TGTGCCTCGCTCCCCTCCACAGTGAACACTGAAGCTTTCTTT. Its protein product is CASLPSTVNTEAFF.

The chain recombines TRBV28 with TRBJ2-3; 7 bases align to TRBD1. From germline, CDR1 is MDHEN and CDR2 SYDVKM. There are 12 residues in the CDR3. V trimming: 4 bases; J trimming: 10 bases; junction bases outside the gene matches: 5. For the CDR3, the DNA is TGTGCCAGCAGTTATTCCGGGACAGCGCAGTATTTT. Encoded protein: CASSYSGTAQYF.

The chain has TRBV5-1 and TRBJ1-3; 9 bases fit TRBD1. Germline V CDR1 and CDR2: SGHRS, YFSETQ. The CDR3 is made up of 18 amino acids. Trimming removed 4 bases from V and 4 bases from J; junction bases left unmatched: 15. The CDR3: CASSPPGTGRSEGNTIYF. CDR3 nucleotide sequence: TGCGCCAGCAGCCCCCCCGGGACAGGGAGGTCGGAAGGAAACACCATATATTTT.

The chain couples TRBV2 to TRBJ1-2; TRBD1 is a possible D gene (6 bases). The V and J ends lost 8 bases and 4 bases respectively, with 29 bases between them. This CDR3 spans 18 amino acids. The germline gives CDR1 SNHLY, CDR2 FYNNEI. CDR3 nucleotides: TGTGCCAGCTTAAAGATGATAGCAGGGGAACTCAGTGGCTATGGCTACACCTTC. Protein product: CASLKMIAGELSGYGYTF.